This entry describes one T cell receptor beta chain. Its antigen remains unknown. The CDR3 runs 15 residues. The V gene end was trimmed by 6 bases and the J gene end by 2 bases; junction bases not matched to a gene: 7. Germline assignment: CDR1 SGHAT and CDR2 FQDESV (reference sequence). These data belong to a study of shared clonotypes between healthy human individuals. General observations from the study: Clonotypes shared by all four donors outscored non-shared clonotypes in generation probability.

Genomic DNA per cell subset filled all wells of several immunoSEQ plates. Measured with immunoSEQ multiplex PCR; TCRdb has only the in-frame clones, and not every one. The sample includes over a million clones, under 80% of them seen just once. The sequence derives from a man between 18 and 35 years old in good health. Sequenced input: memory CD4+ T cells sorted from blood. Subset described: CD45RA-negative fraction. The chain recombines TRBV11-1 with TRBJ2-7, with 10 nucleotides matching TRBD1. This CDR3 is CASRFDRGLPYEQYF. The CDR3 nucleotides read TGTGCCAGCAGGTTCGACAGGGGGCTACCCTACGAGCAGTACTTC.